This TCR beta chain derives from a study of blood T cells in healthy people across ages. Study-wide context: About one barcoded beta molecule per two T cells was captured by template switching. Broader study findings: PBMCs left unsorted prevented a conclusive naive versus antigen-experienced comparison.

The CDR3 runs to 13 residues. Germline assignment: CDR1 DFQATT and CDR2 SNEGSKA (reference sequence). V was clipped by 1 base and J by 10 bases, with 14 bases between them. A sample-barcoded 5' primer and a J-beta primer mix were used in a second PCR of roughly 6 to 11 cycles. From the 5' RACE reads, TCRdb called clonotypes with MiXCR, one entry per CDR3 protein. The sample carries 600,000 to 800,000 distinct CDR3 sequences, under 65% recorded once. In its sample, this clonotype was seen once. Antigen specificity is unknown. The clonotype originates from a woman of 80 years or more in good health. The chain links TRBV20-1 to TRBJ2-1; D is perhaps TRBD2 (5 bases). Sequences were obtained from blood. The CDR3 loop is CSARGDGLPEQFF. The CDR3 DNA reads as TGCAGTGCTAGAGGTGATGGACTCCCCGAGCAGTTCTTC.